This T cell receptor beta chain came from a study of PD-1 blockade in classical Hodgkin lymphoma. The junction had 8 bases not matched to a gene; V was cut back by 0 bases and J by 3 bases. Germline V CDR1 and CDR2: MGHRA, YSYEKL. The CDR3 has 16 residues. In every patient, relapse followed autologous stem cell transplantation, while exposure to brentuximab vedotin differed. Isolation of CD8+ T cells from thawed PBMCs used magnetic negative selection. Whole-study results and caveats: At baseline, newly diagnosed patients reportedly showed less TCR diversity than healthy donors.

Libraries were prepared by immunoSEQ multiplex PCR; TCRdb keeps only in-frame clonotypes and omits some of them. The sample has about 7,900 clones; 85% to 90% are singletons. Details on this clone: Its antigen is unidentified.

The source material was CD8+ T cells from blood, sampled at baseline. V and J are TRBV4-1 and TRBJ2-7; 7 bases are a match to TRBD1. This receptor was identified in a human donor with classical Hodgkin lymphoma. The CDR3 DNA is TGCGCCAGCAGCCAAGATAGCCGGCAGGGGGACTACGAGCAGTACTTC. Amino acids: CASSQDSRQGDYEQYF.